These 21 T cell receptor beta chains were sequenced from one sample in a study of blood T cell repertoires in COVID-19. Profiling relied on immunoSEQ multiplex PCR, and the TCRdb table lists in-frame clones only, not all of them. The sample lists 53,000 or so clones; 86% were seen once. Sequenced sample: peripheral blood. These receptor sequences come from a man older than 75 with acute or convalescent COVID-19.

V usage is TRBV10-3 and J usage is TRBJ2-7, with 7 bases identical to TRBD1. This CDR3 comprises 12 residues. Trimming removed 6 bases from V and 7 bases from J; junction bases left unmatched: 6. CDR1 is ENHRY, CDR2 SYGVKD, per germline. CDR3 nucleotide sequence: TGTGCCATCAGGGAGACAGGGATTGAGCAGTACTTC. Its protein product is CAIRETGIEQYF.

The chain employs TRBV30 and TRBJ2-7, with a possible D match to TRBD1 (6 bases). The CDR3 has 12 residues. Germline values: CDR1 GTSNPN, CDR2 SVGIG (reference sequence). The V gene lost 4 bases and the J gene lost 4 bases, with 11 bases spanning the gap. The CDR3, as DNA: TGTGCCTGGACAGACAGGAAGTACGAGCAGTACTTC. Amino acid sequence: CAWTDRKYEQYF.

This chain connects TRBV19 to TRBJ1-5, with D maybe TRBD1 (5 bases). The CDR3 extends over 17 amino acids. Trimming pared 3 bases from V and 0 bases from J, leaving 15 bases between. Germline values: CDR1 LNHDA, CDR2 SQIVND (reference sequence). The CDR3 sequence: CASSMASSGVSNQPQHF. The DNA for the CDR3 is TGTGCCAGTAGTATGGCCTCCTCGGGGGTTAGCAATCAGCCCCAGCATTTT.

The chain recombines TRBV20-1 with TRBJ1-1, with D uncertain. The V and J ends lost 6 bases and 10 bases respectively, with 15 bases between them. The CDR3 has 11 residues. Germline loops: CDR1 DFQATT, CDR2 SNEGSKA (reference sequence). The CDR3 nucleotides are TGCAGTGCCGGATCCGGGGAAAGAGCTTTCTTT. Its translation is CSAGSGERAFF.

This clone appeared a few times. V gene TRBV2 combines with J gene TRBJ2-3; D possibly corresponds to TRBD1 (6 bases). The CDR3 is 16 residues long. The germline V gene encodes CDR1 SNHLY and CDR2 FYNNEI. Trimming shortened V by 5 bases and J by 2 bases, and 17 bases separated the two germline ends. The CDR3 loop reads CASSFLRDILTDTQYF. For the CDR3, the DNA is TGTGCCAGCAGTTTCCTCCGGGACATTCTCACAGATACGCAGTATTTT.

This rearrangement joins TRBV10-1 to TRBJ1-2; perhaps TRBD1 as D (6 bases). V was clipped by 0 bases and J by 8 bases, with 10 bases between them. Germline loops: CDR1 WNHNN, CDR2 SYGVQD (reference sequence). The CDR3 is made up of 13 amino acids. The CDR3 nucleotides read TGCGCCAGCAGTGAGTCCCAGGGGTTCGGCTACACCTTC. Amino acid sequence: CASSESQGFGYTF.

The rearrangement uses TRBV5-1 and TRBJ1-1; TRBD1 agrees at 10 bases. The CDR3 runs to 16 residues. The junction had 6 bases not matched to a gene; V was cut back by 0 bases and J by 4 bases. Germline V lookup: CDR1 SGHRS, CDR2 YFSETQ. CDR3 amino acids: CASSLGQGARGTEAFF. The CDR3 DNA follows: TGCGCCAGCAGCTTGGGACAGGGGGCGCGTGGCACTGAAGCTTTCTTT.

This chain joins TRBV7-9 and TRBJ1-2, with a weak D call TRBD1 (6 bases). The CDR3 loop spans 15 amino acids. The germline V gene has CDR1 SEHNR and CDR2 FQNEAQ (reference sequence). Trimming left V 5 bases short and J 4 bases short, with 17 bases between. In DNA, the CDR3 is TGTGCCAGCAGCGGGTCGATACAGGGCGGCTATGGCTACACCTTC. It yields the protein CASSGSIQGGYGYTF.

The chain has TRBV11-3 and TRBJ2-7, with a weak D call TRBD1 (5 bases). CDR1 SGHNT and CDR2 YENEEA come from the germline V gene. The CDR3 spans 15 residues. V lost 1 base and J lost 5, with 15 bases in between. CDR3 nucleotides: TGTGCCAGCAGCTTAGGGCGACAGACTGGTGACGAGCAGTACTTC. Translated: CASSLGRQTGDEQYF.

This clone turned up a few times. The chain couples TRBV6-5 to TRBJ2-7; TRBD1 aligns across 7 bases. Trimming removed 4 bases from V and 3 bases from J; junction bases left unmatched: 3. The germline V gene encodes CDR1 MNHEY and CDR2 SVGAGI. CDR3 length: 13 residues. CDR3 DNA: TGTGCCAGCAGTTTTGGGACAGACTACGAGCAGTACTTC. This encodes CASSFGTDYEQYF.

This CDR3 reads CASSLGSAAGQPQHF. The CDR3 DNA reads as TGTGCCAGCAGCTTGGGCAGCGCGGCGGGTCAGCCCCAGCATTTT. The chain recombines TRBV7-2 with TRBJ1-5, with unresolved D. CDR3 length: 15 residues. Germline V lookup: CDR1 SGHTA, CDR2 FQGNSA. With 3 bases removed from V and 6 bases from J, the gap between germline ends came to 15 bases.

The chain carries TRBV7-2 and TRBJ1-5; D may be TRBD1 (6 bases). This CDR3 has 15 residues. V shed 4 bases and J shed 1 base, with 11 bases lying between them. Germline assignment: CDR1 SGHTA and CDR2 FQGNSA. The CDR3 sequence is CASSSRGGSNQPQHF. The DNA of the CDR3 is TGTGCCAGCAGCTCTAGGGGGGGAAGCAATCAGCCCCAGCATTTT. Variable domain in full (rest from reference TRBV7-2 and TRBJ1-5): GAGVSQSPSNKVTEKGKDVELRCDPISGHTALYWYRQSLGQGLEFLIYFQGNSAPDKSGLPSDRFSAERTGGSVSTLTIQRTQQEDSAVYLCASSSRGGSNQPQHFGDGTRLSIL.

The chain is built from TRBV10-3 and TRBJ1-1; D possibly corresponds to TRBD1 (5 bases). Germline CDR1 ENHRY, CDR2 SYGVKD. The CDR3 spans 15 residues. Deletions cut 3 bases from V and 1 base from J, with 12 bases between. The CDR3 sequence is CAISDRAGANTEAFF. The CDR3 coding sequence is TGTGCCATCAGTGACCGTGCTGGGGCGAACACTGAAGCTTTCTTT.

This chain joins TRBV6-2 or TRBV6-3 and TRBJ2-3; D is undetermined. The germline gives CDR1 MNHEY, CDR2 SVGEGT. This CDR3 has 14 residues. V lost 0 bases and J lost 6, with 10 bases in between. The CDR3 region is CASSYSAKRDTQYF. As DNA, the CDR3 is TGTGCCAGCAGTTACTCGGCCAAGAGGGATACGCAGTATTTT.

In DNA form, the CDR3 reads TGTGCCAGCAGCACTAGGACAGGGAGCTCCTATAATTCACCCCTCCACTTT. Encoded protein: CASSTRTGSSYNSPLHF. J is TRBJ1-6 and V is TRBV9, with 8 bases matching TRBD1. V was clipped by 4 bases and J by 0 bases; unmatched bases: 6. The CDR3 runs 17 residues. Per the germline V gene, CDR1 is SGDLS and CDR2 is YYNGEE.

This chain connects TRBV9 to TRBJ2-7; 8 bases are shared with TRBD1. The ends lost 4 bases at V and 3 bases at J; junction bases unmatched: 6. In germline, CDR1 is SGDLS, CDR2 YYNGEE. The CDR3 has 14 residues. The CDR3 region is CASSLQGGNYEQYF. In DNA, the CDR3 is TGTGCCAGCAGCTTACAGGGGGGCAACTACGAGCAGTACTTC.

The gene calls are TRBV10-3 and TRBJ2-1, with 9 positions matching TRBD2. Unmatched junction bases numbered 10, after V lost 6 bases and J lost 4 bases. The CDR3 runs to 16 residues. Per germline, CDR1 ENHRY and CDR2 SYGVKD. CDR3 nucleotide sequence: TGTGCCATCAGCCCGAGAGGGAGCGGGGGGTACAATGAGCAGTTCTTC. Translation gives CAISPRGSGGYNEQFF.

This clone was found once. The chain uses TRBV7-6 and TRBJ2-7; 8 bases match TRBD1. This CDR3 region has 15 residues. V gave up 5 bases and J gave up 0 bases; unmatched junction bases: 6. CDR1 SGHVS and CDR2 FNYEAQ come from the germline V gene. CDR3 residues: CASSNDRGSSYEQYF. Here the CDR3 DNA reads TGTGCCAGCAGCAACGACAGGGGTAGCTCCTACGAGCAGTACTTC.

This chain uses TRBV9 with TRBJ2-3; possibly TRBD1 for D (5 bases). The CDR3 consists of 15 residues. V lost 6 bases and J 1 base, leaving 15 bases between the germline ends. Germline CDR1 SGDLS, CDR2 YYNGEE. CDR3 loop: CASTIEDKRTDTQYF. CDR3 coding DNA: TGTGCCAGCACCATTGAGGACAAACGCACAGATACGCAGTATTTT. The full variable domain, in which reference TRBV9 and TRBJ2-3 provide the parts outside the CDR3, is DSGVTQTPKHLITATGQRVTLRCSPRSGDLSVYWYQQSLDQGLQFLIQYYNGEERAKGNILERFSAQQFPDLHSELNLSSLELGDSALYFCASTIEDKRTDTQYFGPGTRLTVL.

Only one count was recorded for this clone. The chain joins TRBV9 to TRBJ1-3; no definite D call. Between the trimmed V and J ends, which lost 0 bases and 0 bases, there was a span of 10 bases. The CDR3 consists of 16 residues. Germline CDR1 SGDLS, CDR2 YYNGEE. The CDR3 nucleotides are TGTGCCAGCAGCGTAGACGGGAGCTCCTCTGGAAACACCATATATTTT. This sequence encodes CASSVDGSSSGNTIYF.

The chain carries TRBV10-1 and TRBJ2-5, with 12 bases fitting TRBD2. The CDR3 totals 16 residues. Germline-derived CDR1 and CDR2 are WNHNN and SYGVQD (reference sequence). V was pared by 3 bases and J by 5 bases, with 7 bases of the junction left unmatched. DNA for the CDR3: TGCGCCAGCAGTGAAGGTCGGCTAGCGGGGGGGGAGACCCAGTACTTC. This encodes CASSEGRLAGGETQYF.